Each of the 30 T cell receptor beta chains below was sequenced from the same sample in a study of T cell clonality in common variable immunodeficiency (dated by TCRdb to between 2014 and 2017). Library preparation was by the immunoSEQ multiplex PCR assay. As stored in TCRdb, this immuneACCESS dataset retains in-frame rearrangements with V and J assigned. A fraction of the clones does not appear; measured against another copy, unresolved V genes explain less than half of the discrepancy, and the remainder lacks a known reason. The sample records under 65,000 clones, none occurring a single time. The ten top clones hold approximately 0.84% of the sample. The specimen was peripheral blood mononuclear cells. These TCRs come from a person between 18 and 75 years old in good health.

This clone was observed many times. The sequenced fragment ends 3 residues before the CDR3 boundary, so the rest is inferred from the germline J gene. This chain uses TRBV5-1 with TRBJ1-1; D gene unclear. V lost 3 bases to trimming and J lost 4 bases, with 16 bases between them. CDR1 SGHRS and CDR2 YFSETQ come from the germline V gene. The length of the CDR3 is 15 residues. CDR3 amino acids: CASSSQASSRTEAFF. The sequenced CDR3 bases are TGCGCCAGCAGCTCCCAGGCTTCATCACGCACTGAA.

Ten or more counts support this clone. The read is 3 residues too short to cover the CDR3 end, so that end is filled in from the germline J gene. The V and J genes are TRBV7-9 and TRBJ2-2, with unresolved D. The CDR3 spans 13 residues. Germline CDR1 is SEHNR and CDR2 is FQNEAQ (reference sequence). Trimming left V 2 bases short and J 4 bases short, with 5 bases between. CDR3 region: CASSLQSTGELFF. CDR3 DNA, as far as it was read: TGTGCCAGCAGCTTACAGAGCACCGGGGAG.

This clone was seen at least ten times. The sequenced CDR3 bases are TGTGCCAGCAGCTTAGCCGAGGGCAGGGTGAAGGGC. It yields the protein CASSLAEGRVKG. In full, the CDR3 reads CASSLAEGRVKGYTF. The chain employs TRBV7-9 and TRBJ1-2, with D possibly being TRBD1 (5 bases). The read ends 3 residues early relative to the CDR3; the germline J gene fills the gap. The CDR3 is 15 residues long. Germline CDR1 SEHNR, CDR2 FQNEAQ (reference sequence).

This clone has ten or more counts. The read gets to within 3 residues of the CDR3 end, and the germline J gene fills in the rest. The rearrangement uses TRBV9 and TRBJ1-2, with 7 bases aligning to TRBD1. The CDR3 totals 15 residues. V shed 2 bases and J 0 bases; nucleotides not matched to a gene: 4. Germline V gene sequence: CDR1 SGDLS, CDR2 YYNGEE. The CDR3 bases that were read are TGTGCCAGCAGCGTTTCACAGGGGCCTAACTATGGC. Translated: CASSVSQGPNYG. The whole CDR3 sequence is CASSVSQGPNYGYTF.

This clone showed up just a few times. The CDR3 sequence: CASSWTGERETQYF. Incomplete CDR3 DNA: TGTGCCAGCAGCTGGACAGGGGAGCGAGAGACG. The rearrangement links TRBV11-2 to TRBJ2-3; 9 nucleotides match TRBD1. Sequencing ends 3 residues short of the CDR3 end; the germline J gene provides the rest. The CDR3 is 14 amino acids. The germline gives CDR1 SGHAT, CDR2 FQNNGV.

This clone was observed a handful of times. From the germline J gene comes the end of the CDR3, since the read stops 3 residues before it. The rearrangement links TRBV19 to TRBJ2-4; D possibly uses TRBD1 or TRBD2 (5 bases each). CDR3 size: 13 residues. Per germline, CDR1 LNHDA and CDR2 SQIVND (reference sequence). CDR3 DNA, as far as it was read: TGTGCCAGTAGTATGCGAGGGGAAAATGGT. Its protein product is CASSMRGENG. The whole CDR3 protein is CASSMRGENGQYF.

At least ten counts were recorded for this clone. The read gets to within 3 residues of the CDR3 end, and the germline J gene fills in the rest. The V call is TRBV10-3, the J call TRBJ1-1, with TRBD1 as a possible D gene (5 bases). The ends were cut back, 10 bases at V and 4 bases at J, with 13 bases in the middle. Per the germline V gene, CDR1 is ENHRY and CDR2 is SYGVKD. The CDR3 runs to 12 residues. The DNA read from the CDR3 is TGTGCCAACAGGAGGGTTAGCACTGAA. Its translation: CANRRVSTE. The CDR3 as a whole reads CANRRVSTEAFF.

In this sample, this clone turned up many times. The CDR3 is cut off 3 residues early in the read; its end comes from the germline J gene. J is TRBJ1-1 and V is TRBV14, with 7 bases matching TRBD1. After removal of 4 bases from V and 1 base from J, the junction contained 3 bases not matched to a gene. There are 14 residues in the CDR3. CDR1 SGHDN and CDR2 FVKESK come from the germline V gene. CDR3 DNA, as far as it was read: TGTGCCAGCAGCCTCCGGACAGGGAACACTGAA. This encodes CASSLRTGNTE. The whole CDR3 sequence is CASSLRTGNTEAFF.

In its sample, this clone was seen many times. The read terminates 3 residues before the CDR3 end, so the remaining end is supplied by the germline J gene. The chain combines TRBV19 with TRBJ1-4, with 9 nucleotides matching TRBD1. Germline V CDR1 and CDR2: LNHDA, SQIVND (reference sequence). The CDR3 extends over 16 amino acids. V trimming: 2 bases; J trimming: 5 bases; junction bases outside the gene matches: 6. The CDR3 is CASSIFPGTGNEKLFF. Incomplete CDR3 DNA: TGTGCCAGTAGTATATTCCCCGGGACAGGGAATGAAAAA.

This clone was seen repeatedly, ten times or more. The sequence runs out 3 residues before the end of the CDR3; the remainder is reconstructed from the germline J gene. Other DNA sequences in this sample translate to the same CDR3. This rearrangement joins TRBV2 to TRBJ1-5, with D tentatively TRBD1 (5 bases). Germline assignment: CDR1 SNHLY and CDR2 FYNNEI. The CDR3 sequence is 16 residues long. V dropped 1 base and J dropped 0 bases, with 10 bases sitting between them. The chain's CDR3 is CASSEVRTLSNQPQHF. The part of the CDR3 DNA that was read is TGTGCCAGCAGTGAAGTACGGACACTTAGCAATCAGCCC.

This clone was picked up many times. The read ends 3 residues before the CDR3 terminus; that terminus is restored from the germline J gene. This sequence joins TRBV7-2 and TRBJ2-7; 9 nucleotides align to TRBD1. The CDR3 is made up of 15 amino acids. V gave up 5 bases and J gave up 0 bases; unmatched junction bases: 5. Germline values: CDR1 SGHTA, CDR2 FQGNSA. The part of the CDR3 DNA that was read is TGTGCCAGCAGCATGTTACAGGGGGCCTCCTACGAG. This codes for CASSMLQGASYE. The whole CDR3 region reads CASSMLQGASYEQYF. Full variable domain (remainder filled in from reference TRBV7-2 and TRBJ2-7): GAGVSQSPSNKVTEKGKDVELRCDPISGHTALYWYRQSLGQGLEFLIYFQGNSAPDKSGLPSDRFSAERTGGSVSTLTIQRTQQEDSAVYLCASSMLQGASYEQYFGPGTRLTVT.

This clone was counted at least ten times. The read ends 3 residues before the CDR3 terminus; that terminus is restored from the germline J gene. The chain recombines TRBV30 with TRBJ1-1; D gene ambiguous. The CDR3 length is 11 residues. V shed 7 bases and J shed 0 bases, with 6 bases lying between them. Germline V gene data show CDR1 as GTSNPN and CDR2 as SVGIG (reference sequence). The chain's CDR3 is CAYSVNTEAFF. CDR3 DNA (partial): TGTGCCTATTCAGTGAACACTGAA. The full variable domain, in which reference TRBV30 and TRBJ1-1 provide the parts outside the CDR3, is SQTIHQWPATLVQPVGSPLSLECTVEGTSNPNLYWYRQAAGRGLQLLFYSVGIGQISSEVPQNLSASRPQDRQFILSSKKLLLSDSGFYLCAYSVNTEAFFGQGTRLTVV.

This clone was counted many times. The read finishes 3 residues shy of the CDR3 end, and the germline J gene is used to complete it. This chain connects TRBV30 to TRBJ2-1, with 11 bases identical to TRBD2. V shed 4 bases and J 3 bases; nucleotides not matched to a gene: 11. Germline CDR1 is GTSNPN and CDR2 is SVGIG (reference sequence). The CDR3 runs to 17 residues. The covered CDR3 bases are TGTGCCTGGAACCTTCCACCCGGGACTAGCGGCTACAATGAG. Translating it yields CAWNLPPGTSGYNE. The whole CDR3 reads CAWNLPPGTSGYNEQFF.

This clone was seen repeatedly, ten times or more. The read finishes 3 residues shy of the CDR3 end, and the germline J gene is used to complete it. The genes are TRBV6-2 or TRBV6-3 and TRBJ2-1, with 7 bases fitting TRBD2. The CDR3 runs 14 residues. From germline, CDR1 is MNHEY and CDR2 SVGEGT. The junction had 2 bases not matched to a gene; V was cut back by 6 bases and J by 0 bases. The CDR3 sequence is CASSLAGSYNEQFF. The part of the CDR3 DNA that was read is TGTGCCAGCAGCTTAGCGGGCTCCTACAATGAG.

This clone was detected ten times or more. CDR3 bases read: TGCAGTGCTAGAGTAGCGGGAGGGGGAGAGACC. This translates into CSARVAGGGET. The whole CDR3 region reads CSARVAGGGETQYF. This chain uses TRBV20-1 with TRBJ2-5; 11 bases match TRBD2. The sequence runs out 3 residues before the end of the CDR3; the remainder is reconstructed from the germline J gene. CDR1 and CDR2 (germline): DFQATT, SNEGSKA (reference sequence). The CDR3 loop spans 14 amino acids. Trimming took 1 base from V and 4 from J; bases not matched to a gene: 2.

The sample holds a few counts of this clone. The missing CDR3 end, 3 residues past where the read stops, is filled in from the germline J gene. V gene TRBV7-3 combines with J gene TRBJ2-1, with 7 bases that match TRBD2. The junction had 5 bases not matched to a gene; V was cut back by 2 bases and J by 4 bases. CDR1 SGHTA and CDR2 FQGTGA come from the germline V gene. The CDR3 spans 15 residues. Partial CDR3 DNA: TGTGCCAGCAGCTTAGGAGCTAGCGGATACAATGAG. Its translation is CASSLGASGYNE. From start to end, the CDR3 is CASSLGASGYNEQFF.

This clone was found many times. The read comes to an end 3 residues before the CDR3 does, leaving the germline J gene to fill in the end. J is TRBJ1-2 and V is TRBV7-2; the match to TRBD1 covers 7 bases. The germline V gene encodes CDR1 SGHTA and CDR2 FQGNSA. There are 14 residues in the CDR3. V trimming: 4 bases; J trimming: 4 bases; junction bases outside the gene matches: 6. The CDR3 bases that were read are TGTGCCAGCAGCTCTGGCGGGACAGCCTATGGC. Its translation is CASSSGGTAYG. The CDR3 in its entirety is CASSSGGTAYGYTF. Complete variable domain (other parts from reference TRBV7-2 and TRBJ1-2): GAGVSQSPSNKVTEKGKDVELRCDPISGHTALYWYRQSLGQGLEFLIYFQGNSAPDKSGLPSDRFSAERTGGSVSTLTIQRTQQEDSAVYLCASSSGGTAYGYTFGSGTRLTVV.

Remarks on this clone: Germline and junction disagree at one end, which may indicate a read error. The CDR3 is cut off 3 residues early in the read; its end comes from the germline J gene. The same CDR3 can be traced to other DNA sequences in this sample. V and J are TRBV7-6 and TRBJ1-3, with TRBD1 as a possible D gene (6 bases). This CDR3 comprises 15 residues. Germline CDR1 reads SGHVS; CDR2 reads FNYEAQ. CDR3 region: CASSLVAGAGNTIYF. The DNA read from the CDR3 is TGTGCCAGCAGCTTAGTAGCAGGGGCAGGAAACACG.

In its sample, this clone was seen many times. Read data end 3 residues before the CDR3 end; the end is taken from the germline J gene. This chain connects TRBV9 to TRBJ2-1; D possibly corresponds to TRBD1 (6 bases). The CDR3 is 16 residues long. Germline CDR1 reads SGDLS; CDR2 reads YYNGEE. Trimming pared 0 bases from V and 7 bases from J, leaving 17 bases between. The CDR3 reads CASSVEAPGDGNEQFF. The DNA read from the CDR3 is TGTGCCAGCAGCGTAGAAGCGCCAGGGGACGGGAATGAG.

This clone was seen ten or more times. Sequencing ends 3 residues short of the CDR3 end; the germline J gene provides the rest. The rearrangement links TRBV9 to TRBJ2-5; no clear D gene. Germline V gene data show CDR1 as SGDLS and CDR2 as YYNGEE. Trimming cost V 2 bases and J 3 bases, with 14 bases left between them. The CDR3 is 15 amino acids. This chain's CDR3 is CASSVYGTGEETQYF. The CDR3 DNA, read in part, is TGTGCCAGCAGCGTTTACGGAACGGGTGAAGAGACC.

The sample holds many counts of this clone. The read is 3 residues too short to cover the CDR3 end, so that end is filled in from the germline J gene. The chain links TRBV5-1 to TRBJ2-2; TRBD1 matches at 8 bases. The CDR3 has 16 residues. The trim removed 7 bases at V and 0 bases at J, leaving 8 bases unmatched. CDR1 and CDR2 (germline): SGHRS, YFSETQ. CDR3 DNA (partial): TGCGCCAGCCGTGCCTCAGGGGGCACGAACACCGGGGAG. Protein product: CASRASGGTNTGE. The whole CDR3 region reads CASRASGGTNTGELFF.

This clone was observed at least ten times. The read falls 3 residues short of the CDR3 end, and the missing part is taken from the germline J gene. This chain links TRBV14 with TRBJ1-2; D might be TRBD1 (6 bases). The CDR3 is made up of 16 amino acids. The V and J ends lost 1 base and 7 bases respectively, with 19 bases between them. Germline CDR1 reads SGHDN; CDR2 reads FVKESK. CDR3: CASSQAPGHNYGGYTF. Incomplete CDR3 DNA: TGTGCCAGCAGCCAAGCACCGGGACATAACTATGGTGGC.

This clone has a count of ten or more. The read ends 3 residues before the CDR3 terminus; that terminus is restored from the germline J gene. The chain couples TRBV19 to TRBJ1-1; no clear D. Germline values: CDR1 LNHDA, CDR2 SQIVND (reference sequence). The CDR3 is 14 amino acids. V dropped 5 bases and J dropped 0 bases, with 10 bases sitting between them. This CDR3 is CASSPSVVNTEAFF. The covered CDR3 bases are TGTGCCAGTAGTCCCTCGGTAGTGAACACTGAA.

This clone was observed at least ten times. The read falls 3 residues short of the CDR3 end, and the missing part is taken from the germline J gene. The rearrangement links TRBV11-2 to TRBJ2-7, with TRBD2 matching over 10 bases. The germline V gene has CDR1 SGHAT and CDR2 FQNNGV. The CDR3 is made up of 14 amino acids. J gave up 6 bases and V 3 bases, and 5 bases lay outside the gene matches. The CDR3: CASSFTSGTTEQYF. The DNA read from the CDR3 is TGTGCCAGCAGCTTCACTAGCGGGACGACCGAG.

This clone has a count of ten or more. Coverage ceases 3 residues before the CDR3 finishes, and the germline J gene fills in the end. The chain uses TRBV9 and TRBJ2-7; 9 positions match TRBD2. Unmatched junction bases numbered 9, after V lost 3 bases and J lost 2 bases. Germline V gene sequence: CDR1 SGDLS, CDR2 YYNGEE. The CDR3 has 16 residues. The sequenced part of the CDR3 DNA is TGTGCCAGCAGCGCCGACTACGCGGGAGGGCCCTACGAG. As protein: CASSADYAGGPYE. From start to end, the CDR3 is CASSADYAGGPYEQYF.

This clone appeared many times. The observed sequence ends 3 residues before the CDR3 terminus, with the missing tail filled in from the germline J gene. This chain connects TRBV6-2 or TRBV6-3 to TRBJ1-2; D gene uncertain. From germline, CDR1 is MNHEY and CDR2 SVGEGT. With 2 bases removed from V and 0 bases from J, the gap between germline ends came to 16 bases. The CDR3 extends over 17 amino acids. Partial CDR3 DNA: TGTGCCAGCAGTTACCGACAAGAGGGCAGAGCTAACTATGGC. This translates into CASSYRQEGRANYG. The CDR3 in full is CASSYRQEGRANYGYTF.

The table lists this clone with many counts. Read data end 3 residues before the CDR3 end; the end is taken from the germline J gene. The J gene is TRBJ1-2, the V gene TRBV29-1, with 11 bases aligning to TRBD1. The V gene's germline CDR1 is SQVTM and CDR2 ANQGSEA. There are 13 residues in the CDR3. CDR3 sequence reads: CSVVGQGAGGYTF. Incomplete CDR3 DNA: TGCAGCGTTGTCGGACAGGGGGCGGGCGGC.

In its sample, this clone was seen a few times. It may be a read error: a sequence one base away is much more abundant. The read halts 3 residues ahead of the CDR3 end, with the missing end drawn from the germline J gene. The chain uses TRBV30 and TRBJ2-1; D ambiguous. Per germline, CDR1 GTSNPN and CDR2 SVGIG (reference sequence). The CDR3 loop spans 16 amino acids. The sequenced CDR3 bases are TGTGCCTCGAGTGTACTTGATAGGGCAACCTACAATGAG. Its translation is CASSVLDRATYNE. Given in full, the CDR3 is CASSVLDRATYNEQFF.

This clone was picked up many times. The read comes to an end 3 residues before the CDR3 does, leaving the germline J gene to fill in the end. The rearrangement uses TRBV5-5 and TRBJ2-7; 8 bases are a match to TRBD2. Looked up from germline, CDR1 is SGHKS and CDR2 is YYEKEE (reference sequence). The CDR3 runs 15 residues. Trimming cost V 4 bases and J 4 bases; bases outside gene matches: 10. Partial CDR3 DNA: TGTGCCAGCAGCGACGGGAGCGGGAGAGCATACGAG. It yields the protein CASSDGSGRAYE. The whole CDR3 region reads CASSDGSGRAYEQYF.

This clone was seen repeatedly, ten times or more. The sequence runs out 3 residues before the end of the CDR3; the remainder is reconstructed from the germline J gene. This rearrangement joins TRBV20-1 to TRBJ2-3, with 8 bases lining up with TRBD2. The CDR3 is 15 residues long. V was clipped by 6 bases and J by 0 bases; unmatched bases: 8. The germline V gene encodes CDR1 DFQATT and CDR2 SNEGSKA (reference sequence). The sequenced CDR3 bases are TGCAGTGCCAAAAATAGCGGGGCTAGCACAGATACG. It translates to CSAKNSGASTDT. In full, the CDR3 reads CSAKNSGASTDTQYF.